The sample holds many counts of the clone carrying this T cell receptor beta chain. Its target is unknown. It was RNA transcripts that yielded the amplified TCR beta CDR3 regions. An initial round of RT-PCR targeting the TCR CDR3 relied on the HTBI primer set. TCRdb reprocessed the multiplex PCR reads with MiXCR, giving one entry per CDR3 protein. The sample comprises fewer than 600,000 distinct CDR3 sequences, around 13% of which are singletons, and roughly 14% rests with the top ten. Trimming shortened V by 3 bases and J by 3 bases, and 12 bases separated the two germline ends. Looked up from germline, CDR1 is SGHVS and CDR2 is FQNEAQ. CDR3 length: 15 residues. The entry originates in a study of T cells in Graves' hyperthyroidism and ophthalmopathy. Broader study findings: Also found in blood were most expanded thyroid clonotypes above 0.001.

This receptor was taken from a woman between 40 and 55 years old with Graves' hyperthyroidism. The source material was blood. The chain uses TRBV7-8 and TRBJ2-1; perhaps TRBD1 as D (5 bases). In DNA, the CDR3 is TGTGCCAGCAGCTTGGGGCTAGATAGCTACAATGAGCAGTTCTTC. Translated: CASSLGLDSYNEQFF.